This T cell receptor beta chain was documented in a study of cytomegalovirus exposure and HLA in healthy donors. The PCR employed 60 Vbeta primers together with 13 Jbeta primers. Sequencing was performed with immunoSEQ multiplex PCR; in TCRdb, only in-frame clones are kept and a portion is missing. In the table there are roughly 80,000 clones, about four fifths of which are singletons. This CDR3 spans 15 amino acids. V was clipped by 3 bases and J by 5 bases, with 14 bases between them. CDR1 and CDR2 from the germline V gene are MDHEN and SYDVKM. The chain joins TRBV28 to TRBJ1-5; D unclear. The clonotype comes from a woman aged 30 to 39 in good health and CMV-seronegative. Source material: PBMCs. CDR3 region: CASSLGRRIHQPQHF. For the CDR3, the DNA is TGTGCCAGCAGTTTGGGCAGGCGAATCCATCAGCCCCAGCATTTT.